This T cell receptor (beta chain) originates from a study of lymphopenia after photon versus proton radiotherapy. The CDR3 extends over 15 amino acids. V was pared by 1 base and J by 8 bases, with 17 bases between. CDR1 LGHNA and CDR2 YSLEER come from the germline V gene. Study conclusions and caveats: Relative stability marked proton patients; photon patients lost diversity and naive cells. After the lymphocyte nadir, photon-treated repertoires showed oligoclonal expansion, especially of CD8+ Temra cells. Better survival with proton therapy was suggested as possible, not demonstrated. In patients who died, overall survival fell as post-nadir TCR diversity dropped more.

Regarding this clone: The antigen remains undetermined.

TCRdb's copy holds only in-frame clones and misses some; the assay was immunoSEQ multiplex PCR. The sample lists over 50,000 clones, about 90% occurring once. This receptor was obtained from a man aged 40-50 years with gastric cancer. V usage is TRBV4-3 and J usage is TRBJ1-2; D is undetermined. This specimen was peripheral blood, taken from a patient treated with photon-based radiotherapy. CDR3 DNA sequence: TGCGCCAGCAGCCAAGTAGAGGCCCCGACGGGAGGCTACACCTTC. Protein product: CASSQVEAPTGGYTF.